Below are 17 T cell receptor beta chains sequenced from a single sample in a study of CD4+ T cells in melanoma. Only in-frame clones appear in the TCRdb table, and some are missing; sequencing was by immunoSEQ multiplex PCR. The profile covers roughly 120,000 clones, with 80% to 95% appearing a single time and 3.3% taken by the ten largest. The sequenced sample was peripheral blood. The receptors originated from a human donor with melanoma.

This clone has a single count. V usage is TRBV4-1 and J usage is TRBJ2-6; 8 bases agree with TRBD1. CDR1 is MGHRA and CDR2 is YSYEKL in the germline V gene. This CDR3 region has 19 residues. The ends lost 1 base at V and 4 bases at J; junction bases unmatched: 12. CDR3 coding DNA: TGCGCCAGCAGCCAAGGGACAGGGCAGGGTGGATCAGGGGCCAACGTCCTGACTTTC. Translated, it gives CASSQGTGQGGSGANVLTF.

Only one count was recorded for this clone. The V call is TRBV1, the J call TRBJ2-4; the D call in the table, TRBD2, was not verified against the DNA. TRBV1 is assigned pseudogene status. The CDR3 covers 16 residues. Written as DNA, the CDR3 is TGCACCAGCAGCCAAGATAGCCCCGCGGGGGGAAACATTCAGTACTTC. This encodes CTSSQDSPAGGNIQYF.

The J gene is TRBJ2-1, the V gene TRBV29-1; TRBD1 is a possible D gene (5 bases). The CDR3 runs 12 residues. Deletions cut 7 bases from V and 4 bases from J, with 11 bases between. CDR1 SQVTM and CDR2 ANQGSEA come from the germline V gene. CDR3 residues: CSGSQGYNEQFF. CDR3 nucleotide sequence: TGCAGCGGCTCCCAGGGTTACAATGAGCAGTTCTTC.

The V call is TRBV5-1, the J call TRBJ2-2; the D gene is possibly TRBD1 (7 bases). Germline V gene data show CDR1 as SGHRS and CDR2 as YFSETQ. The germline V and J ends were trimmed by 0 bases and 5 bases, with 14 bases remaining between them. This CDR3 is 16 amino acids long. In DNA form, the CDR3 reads TGCGCCAGCAGCTTGGAGGGGGCGGGGAGAACCGGGGAGCTGTTTTTT. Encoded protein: CASSLEGAGRTGELFF.

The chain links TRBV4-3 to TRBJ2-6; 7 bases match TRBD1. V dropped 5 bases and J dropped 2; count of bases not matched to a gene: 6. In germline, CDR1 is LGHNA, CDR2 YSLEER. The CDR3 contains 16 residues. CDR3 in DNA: TGCGCCAGCAGCTTACATAGGGGGCCTGGGGCCAACGTCCTGACTTTC. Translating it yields CASSLHRGPGANVLTF.

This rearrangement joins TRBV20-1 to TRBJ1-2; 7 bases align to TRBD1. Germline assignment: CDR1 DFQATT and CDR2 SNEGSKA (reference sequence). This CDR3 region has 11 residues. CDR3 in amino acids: CSVEGAEGYTF. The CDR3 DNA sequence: TGCAGCGTCGAGGGGGCTGAGGGCTACACCTTC.

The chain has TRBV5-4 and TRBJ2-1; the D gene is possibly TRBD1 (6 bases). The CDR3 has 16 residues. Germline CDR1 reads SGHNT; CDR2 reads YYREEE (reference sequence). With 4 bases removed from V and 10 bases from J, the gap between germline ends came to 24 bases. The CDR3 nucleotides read TGTGCCAGCAGCCCATTCCCGGCGCCTGAAAGGGGGGAGCAGTTCTTC. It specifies CASSPFPAPERGEQFF.

CDR3: CASSHPRKGSDGYTF. The DNA of the CDR3 is TGTGCCAGTAGTCACCCCCGGAAGGGTTCCGATGGCTACACCTTC. The V call is TRBV19, the J call TRBJ1-2; D not certain. This CDR3 contains 15 residues. Germline-derived CDR1 and CDR2 are LNHDA and SQIVND (reference sequence). Trimming removed 5 bases at V and 6 bases at J, with 19 bases between.

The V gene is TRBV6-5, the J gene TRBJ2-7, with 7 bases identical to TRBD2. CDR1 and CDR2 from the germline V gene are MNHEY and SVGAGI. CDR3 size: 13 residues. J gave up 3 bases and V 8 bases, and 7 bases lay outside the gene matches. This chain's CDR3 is CASFGGKNYEQYF. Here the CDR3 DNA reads TGTGCCAGCTTCGGGGGGAAAAACTACGAGCAGTACTTC.

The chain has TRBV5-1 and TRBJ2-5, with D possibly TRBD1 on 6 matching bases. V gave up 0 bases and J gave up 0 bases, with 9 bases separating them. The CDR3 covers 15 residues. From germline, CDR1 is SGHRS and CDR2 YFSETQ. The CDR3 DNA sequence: TGCGCCAGCAGCTTGGAGACAGGCGACCAAGAGACCCAGTACTTC. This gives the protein CASSLETGDQETQYF.

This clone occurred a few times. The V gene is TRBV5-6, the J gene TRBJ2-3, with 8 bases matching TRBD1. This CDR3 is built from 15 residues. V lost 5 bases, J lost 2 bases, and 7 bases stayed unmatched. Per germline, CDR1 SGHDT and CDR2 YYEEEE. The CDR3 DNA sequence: TGTGCCAGCAGAGCTACAGGGGGGAACACAGATACGCAGTATTTT. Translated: CASRATGGNTDTQYF.

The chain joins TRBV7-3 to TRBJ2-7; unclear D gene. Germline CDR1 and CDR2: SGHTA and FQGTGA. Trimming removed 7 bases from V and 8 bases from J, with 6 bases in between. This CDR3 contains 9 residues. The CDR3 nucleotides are TGTGCCAGCACCTGGCAGCAGTACTTC. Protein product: CASTWQQYF. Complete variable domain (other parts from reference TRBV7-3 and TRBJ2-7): GAGVSQTPSNKVTEKGKYVELRCDPISGHTALYWYRQSLGQGPEFLIYFQGTGAADDSGLPNDRFFAVRPEGSVSTLKIQRTERGDSAVYLCASTWQQYFGPGTRLTVT.

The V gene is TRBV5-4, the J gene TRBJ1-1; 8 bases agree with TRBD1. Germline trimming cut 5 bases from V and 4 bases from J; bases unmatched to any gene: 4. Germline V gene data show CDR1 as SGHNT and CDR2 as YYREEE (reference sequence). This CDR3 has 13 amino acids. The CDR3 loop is CASRLGQGTEAFF. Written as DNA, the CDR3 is TGTGCCAGCAGACTCGGACAGGGCACTGAAGCTTTCTTT.

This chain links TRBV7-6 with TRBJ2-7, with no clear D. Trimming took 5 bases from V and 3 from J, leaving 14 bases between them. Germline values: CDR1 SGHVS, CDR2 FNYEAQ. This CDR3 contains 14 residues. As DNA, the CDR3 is TGTGCCAGCAGCCCAGACAAGACCCTCTACGAGCAGTACTTC. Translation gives CASSPDKTLYEQYF.

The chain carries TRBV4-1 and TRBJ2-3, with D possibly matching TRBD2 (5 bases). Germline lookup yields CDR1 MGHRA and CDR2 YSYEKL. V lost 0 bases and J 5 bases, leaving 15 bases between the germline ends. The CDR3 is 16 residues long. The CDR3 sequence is CASSQEGSLGRDTQYF. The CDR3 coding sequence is TGCGCCAGCAGCCAAGAGGGGAGTTTGGGCAGAGATACGCAGTATTTT.

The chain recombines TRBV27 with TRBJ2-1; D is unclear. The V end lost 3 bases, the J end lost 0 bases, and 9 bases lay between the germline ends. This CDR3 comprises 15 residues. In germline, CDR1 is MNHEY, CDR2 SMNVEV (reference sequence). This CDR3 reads CASSFFKSSYNEQFF. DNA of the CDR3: TGTGCCAGCAGTTTCTTCAAGAGCTCCTACAATGAGCAGTTCTTC.

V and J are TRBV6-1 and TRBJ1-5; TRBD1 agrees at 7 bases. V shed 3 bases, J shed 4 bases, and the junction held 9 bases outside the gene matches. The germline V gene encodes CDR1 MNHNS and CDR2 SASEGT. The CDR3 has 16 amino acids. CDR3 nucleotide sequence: TGTGCCAGCAGTGAGGTTACAGGGGAGGGGAATCAGCCCCAGCATTTT. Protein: CASSEVTGEGNQPQHF.